The entry that follows covers one T cell receptor beta chain sequence. Its specificity is not known. This specimen belongs to a study of cytomegalovirus exposure and HLA in healthy donors. Researchers ran the PCR with 60 Vbeta and 13 Jbeta primers. The data were produced by immunoSEQ multiplex PCR, yet TCRdb's version contains in-frame clones alone and is incomplete. The sample holds about 140,000 clones, over 65% seen once. V was pared by 6 bases and J by 3 bases, with 11 bases between. CDR1 and CDR2 (germline): SNHLY, FYNNEI. The CDR3 spans 14 residues. Overall study results and limits: TCR beta chains numbering more than 150 were designated cytomegalovirus-associated. When a later analysis was performed, an Asian-associated ancestry cluster reportedly had fewer N-insertions than the approximately 700-donor mean.

The sequenced sample consisted of PBMCs. This sequence was found in a woman younger than 45 in good health and CMV-seronegative. This chain links TRBV2 with TRBJ2-2; possible D gene TRBD2, 6 bases. Written as DNA, the CDR3 is TGTGCCAGCAGGCTGGGACTCTACACCGGGGAGCTGTTTTTT. Its translation is CASRLGLYTGELFF.